A selection of T cell receptor beta chains follows, all from one sample in a study of blood T cell repertoires in COVID-19. TCRdb's table, derived via immunoSEQ multiplex PCR, lists solely in-frame clones and lacks some. The sample has roughly 170,000 clones, about 88% seen once. The source material was peripheral blood. The receptor source for this set is a man between 60 and 75 years old with acute or convalescent COVID-19. CDR3s include the opening cysteine and the closing phenylalanine or tryptophan. A D gene is named only where the DNA matches it firmly. Expanded clones get a size class; other rows say once, few or many, or leave the size out.

v_call	j_call	d_call	clone_size	cdr3_length	cdr3_aa	cdr3_nt
TRBV7-2	TRBJ2-4	NA	NA	13	CASSLGGRAFQYF	TGTGCCAGCAGCTTAGGAGGGAGAGCGTTTCAGTACTTC
TRBV10-3	TRBJ2-3	TRBD2	NA	18	CAALPGLARVLATDTQYF	TGTGCCGCTCTTCCGGGACTAGCCAGAGTTCTTGCCACAGATACGCAGTATTTT
TRBV13	TRBJ1-4	TRBD1	many	15	CASSLFGTGDEKLFF	TGTGCCAGCAGCTTATTCGGGACAGGGGATGAAAAACTGTTTTTT
TRBV5-1	TRBJ1-1	NA	NA	15	CASSPVKGVDTEAFF	TGCGCCAGCAGCCCAGTAAAAGGGGTGGACACTGAAGCTTTCTTT
TRBV5-1	TRBJ1-1	TRBD1	NA	14	CASSLDGTDGEAFF	TGCGCCAGCAGCTTGGACGGGACAGATGGTGAAGCTTTCTTT
TRBV5-8	TRBJ1-6	NA	NA	17	CASSPRRGGAYNSPLHF	TGTGCCAGCAGCCCCCGGAGGGGGGGGGCCTATAATTCACCCCTCCACTTT
TRBV5-1	TRBJ2-7	NA	few	12	CASSLEQYRQYF	TGCGCCAGCAGCTTGGAACAGTATAGGCAGTACTTC
TRBV30	TRBJ1-2	NA	few	16	CAWSVAGARANYGYTF	TGTGCCTGGAGTGTCGCAGGGGCTAGGGCTAACTATGGCTACACCTTC
TRBV7-9	TRBJ1-2	NA	NA	14	CASSPVGGDYGYTF	TGTGCCAGCAGTCCCGTAGGGGGGGACTATGGCTACACCTTC
TRBV7-9	TRBJ2-5	NA	NA	15	CASSLAIRFQETQYF	TGTGCCAGCAGCTTAGCGATACGGTTCCAAGAGACCCAGTACTTC
TRBV13	TRBJ2-3	NA	NA	13	CASSLRGLDTQYF	TGTGCCAGCAGCTTAAGGGGGTTAGATACGCAGTATTTT
TRBV30	TRBJ1-5	TRBD1	NA	15	CAWSVPGQINQPQHF	TGTGCCTGGAGTGTACCGGGACAGATCAATCAGCCCCAGCATTTT
TRBV27	TRBJ1-5	NA	once	13	CASSFAVNQPQHF	TGTGCCAGCAGTTTCGCAGTTAATCAGCCCCAGCATTTT
TRBV9	TRBJ1-6	NA	NA	13	CASSVADNSPLHF	TGTGCCAGCAGCGTAGCCGATAATTCACCCCTCCACTTT
TRBV19	TRBJ2-1	NA	few	15	CASSPVTTLSGEQFF	TGTGCCAGTAGTCCAGTGACTACCCTTAGTGGTGAGCAGTTCTTC
TRBV7-2	TRBJ2-3	NA	NA	17	CASSLASGGASTDTQYF	TGTGCCAGCAGCTTAGCTTCGGGTGGGGCTAGCACAGATACGCAGTATTTT
TRBV2	TRBJ1-4	TRBD1	NA	13	CASRGTGSEKLFF	TGTGCCAGCAGGGGGACAGGGAGTGAAAAACTGTTTTTT
TRBV2	TRBJ1-6	NA	NA	15	CASTPDSSSNSPLHF	TGTGCCAGCACCCCGGACTCGTCCTCGAATTCACCCCTCCACTTT
TRBV5-1	TRBJ1-1	NA	once	15	CASSWRQSTNTEAFF	TGCGCCAGCAGCTGGAGGCAGAGTACGAACACTGAAGCTTTCTTT
TRBV30	TRBJ1-4	TRBD1	NA	14	CAWSLQGASEKLFF	TGTGCCTGGAGCTTACAGGGGGCTAGTGAAAAACTGTTTTTT
TRBV5-8	TRBJ2-5	TRBD1	NA	16	CASSLGEQGASETQYF	TGTGCCAGCAGCTTGGGGGAACAGGGGGCGTCGGAGACCCAGTACTTC
TRBV5-4	TRBJ2-5	NA	NA	15	CASSSPRGYQETQYF	TGTGCCAGCAGCTCACCCCGGGGGTATCAAGAGACCCAGTACTTC
TRBV5-1	TRBJ1-2	TRBD1	once	14	CASSPGQGWYGYTF	TGCGCCAGCAGCCCAGGACAGGGGTGGTATGGCTACACCTTC
TRBV24-1	TRBJ1-5	TRBD1	NA	15	CATSEAGTGNQPQHF	TGTGCCACCAGTGAGGCCGGGACAGGGAATCAGCCCCAGCATTTT
TRBV20-1	TRBJ2-2	NA	NA	11	CSARMGGELFF	TGCAGTGCCAGGATGGGCGGGGAGCTGTTTTTT
TRBV11-2	TRBJ2-5	TRBD1	once	13	CASSTGVGETQYF	TGTGCCAGCAGCACAGGGGTGGGAGAGACCCAGTACTTC
TRBV6-5	TRBJ1-6	TRBD1	few	15	CASKGQGAWNSPLHF	TGTGCCAGCAAAGGACAGGGGGCGTGGAATTCACCCCTCCACTTT
TRBV5-6	TRBJ1-5	TRBD1	NA	16	CASSFGGQGRDQPQHF	TGTGCCAGCAGCTTCGGGGGACAGGGGAGGGATCAGCCCCAGCATTTT
TRBV11-3	TRBJ2-1	TRBD2	NA	15	CASSPPAGGRDEQFF	TGTGCCAGCAGCCCTCCAGCGGGAGGGCGAGATGAGCAGTTCTTC
TRBV11-2	TRBJ2-2	TRBD1	once	17	CASSLVASTGPAGELFF	TGTGCCAGCAGCTTAGTTGCCTCGACAGGGCCCGCCGGGGAGCTGTTTTTT
TRBV11-3	TRBJ1-6	NA	NA	15	CASSPSPTGNSPLHF	TGTGCCAGCAGCCCTTCTCCGACGGGGAATTCACCCCTCCACTTT
TRBV11-1	TRBJ1-1	NA	NA	14	CASSLDSLNTEAFF	TGTGCCAGCAGCCTCGACAGCTTGAACACTGAAGCTTTCTTT
TRBV7-2	TRBJ1-4	NA	few	14	CASSLAPLGEKLFF	TGTGCCAGCAGCTTAGCCCCGCTCGGGGAAAAACTGTTTTTT
TRBV28	TRBJ1-1	NA	NA	13	CASSLLRDSEAFF	TGTGCCAGCAGCTTGTTAAGAGACAGTGAAGCTTTCTTT
TRBV3-1/TRBV3-2	TRBJ2-3	TRBD1	NA	15	CASSQNYRGADTQYF	TGTGCCAGCAGCCAAAATTACAGGGGTGCAGATACGCAGTATTTT
TRBV5-1	TRBJ2-2	NA	NA	15	CASSFQPTGTGELFF	TGCGCCAGCAGCTTTCAGCCCACGGGGACCGGGGAGCTGTTTTTT
TRBV5-4	TRBJ2-1	NA	NA	15	CASSMDQASYNEQFF	TGTGCCAGCAGCATGGACCAGGCGTCCTACAATGAGCAGTTCTTC
TRBV15	TRBJ1-4	NA	NA	18	CATSREAGSSRRDEKLFF	TGTGCCACCAGCAGAGAGGCAGGGTCGTCAAGACGAGATGAAAAACTGTTTTTT
TRBV10-3	TRBJ2-1	NA	NA	14	CAISELSSVDEQFF	TGTGCCATCAGTGAGCTTTCAAGCGTCGATGAGCAGTTCTTC
TRBV7-8	TRBJ2-1	TRBD1	once	13	CASRTGNYNEQFF	TGTGCCAGTCGGACAGGGAACTACAATGAGCAGTTCTTC
TRBV27	TRBJ2-5	NA	NA	15	CASSLSAGVVETQYF	TGTGCCAGCAGTTTATCGGCAGGGGTCGTTGAGACCCAGTACTTC
TRBV11-2	TRBJ2-1	NA	NA	17	CASSLGGVQGRYNEQFF	TGTGCCAGCAGCTTAGGGGGGGTACAGGGGCGCTACAATGAGCAGTTCTTC
TRBV27	TRBJ2-7	NA	NA	12	CASRTLYHEQYF	TGTGCCAGCAGGACACTGTACCACGAGCAGTACTTC
TRBV3-1/TRBV3-2	TRBJ1-2	NA	NA	12	CASSQGGYGYTF	TGTGCCAGCAGCCAGGGGGGCTATGGCTACACCTTC
TRBV11-2	TRBJ2-7	TRBD1	NA	14	CASTETGVNYEQYF	TGTGCCAGCACCGAGACAGGGGTTAACTACGAGCAGTACTTC
TRBV4-1	TRBJ2-5	TRBD2	NA	17	CASSQVTSGGPQETQYF	TGCGCCAGCAGCCAAGTAACTAGCGGGGGACCCCAAGAGACCCAGTACTTC
TRBV4-1	TRBJ1-4	NA	once	15	CASSGAETTNEKLFF	TGCGCCAGCAGCGGGGCGGAAACAACTAATGAAAAACTGTTTTTT
TRBV5-6	TRBJ1-2	TRBD1	NA	16	CASSRPGTGGDYGYTF	TGTGCCAGCAGCCGACCCGGGACAGGGGGCGATTATGGCTACACCTTC
TRBV19	TRBJ1-5	TRBD1	NA	16	CASMGTDPSSNQPQHF	TGTGCCAGTATGGGGACAGATCCTTCTAGCAATCAGCCCCAGCATTTT
TRBV24-1	TRBJ2-2	TRBD1	NA	17	CATSDPGGTGRTGELFF	TGTGCCACCAGTGATCCTGGGGGGACAGGGAGAACCGGGGAGCTGTTTTTT
TRBV7-2	TRBJ2-1	NA	NA	16	CASSLVLPPSYNEQFF	TGTGCCAGCAGCTTAGTGTTGCCCCCGAGTTACAATGAGCAGTTCTTC
TRBV3-1/TRBV3-2	TRBJ1-2	NA	NA	15	CASSQRLTGRDGYTF	TGTGCCAGCAGCCAAAGGCTCACAGGGAGGGATGGCTACACCTTC
TRBV6-5	TRBJ1-4	NA	NA	14	CASSETGTNEKLFF	TGTGCCAGCTCGGAGACGGGGACTAATGAAAAACTGTTTTTT
TRBV7-2	TRBJ2-5	NA	few	13	CASSLDNSETQYF	TGTGCCAGCAGCTTAGATAATTCGGAGACCCAGTACTTC
TRBV3-1/TRBV3-2	TRBJ2-1	TRBD2	NA	14	CASSQDTLAGEQFF	TGTGCCAGCAGCCAAGATACCCTAGCGGGCGAGCAGTTCTTC